What follows are 23 T cell receptor beta chains derived from one specimen sequenced in a study of response to subunit inactivated influenza vaccine. TCRdb reprocessed the RT-PCR reads with MiXCR, giving one entry per CDR3 protein. The sample has 500,000 to 600,000 distinct CDR3 sequences; about 11% are singletons. This sample comprised PBMCs from blood, obtained on the day of vaccination. The receptors originated from a man aged 50-59 years who received an inactivated influenza vaccine.

This clonotype was picked up many times. This rearrangement joins TRBV20-1 to TRBJ2-7, with D tentatively TRBD1 (5 bases). There are 14 residues in the CDR3. Trimming left V 1 base short and J 2 bases short, with 12 bases between. Germline V gene sequence: CDR1 DFQATT, CDR2 SNEGSKA (reference sequence). CDR3 nucleotide sequence: TGCAGTGCTAGAGTTAGAAGGGGCCCCTACGAGCAGTACTTC. This sequence encodes CSARVRRGPYEQYF.

This clonotype has only a few counts. The rearrangement links TRBV13 to TRBJ2-5; D is perhaps TRBD1 (6 bases). This CDR3 region has 17 residues. V gave up 3 bases and J gave up 2 bases, with 19 bases separating them. Germline CDR1 PRHDT, CDR2 FYEKMQ (reference sequence). The CDR3 region is CASSLANEQGRQETQYF. CDR3 nucleotides: TGTGCCAGCAGCTTGGCAAACGAACAGGGTCGACAAGAGACCCAGTACTTC.

This chain connects TRBV7-2 to TRBJ2-2; the match to TRBD1 covers 8 bases. CDR1 and CDR2 from the germline V gene are SGHTA and FQGNSA. With V trimmed by 5 bases and J by 1 base, 6 bases remained unmatched. This CDR3 comprises 16 residues. In DNA form, the CDR3 reads TGTGCCAGCAGCGCGGCCGGGACAGGGAACACCGGGGAGCTGTTTTTT. This sequence encodes CASSAAGTGNTGELFF.

The CDR3 region is CASSLLAPLAASSYNEQFF. Here the CDR3 DNA reads TGTGCCAGCAGTTTACTAGCCCCCTTAGCAGCGAGCTCCTACAATGAGCAGTTCTTC. The V gene is TRBV27, the J gene TRBJ2-1; weak D call: TRBD2 (5 bases). The ends were cut back, 2 bases at V and 0 bases at J, with 20 bases in the middle. CDR1 MNHEY and CDR2 SMNVEV come from the germline V gene (reference sequence). The CDR3 spans 19 residues.

The V and J genes are TRBV4-1 and TRBJ2-1, with TRBD2 identical over 7 bases. V lost 0 bases to trimming and J lost 1 base; unmatched junction nucleotides: 3. The CDR3 runs to 16 residues. The V gene's germline CDR1 is MGHRA and CDR2 YSYEKL. The CDR3 loop is CASSQDLADSYNEQFF. The DNA for the CDR3 is TGCGCCAGCAGCCAAGATCTAGCGGATTCCTACAATGAGCAGTTCTTC.

There are many counts of this clonotype. The chain joins TRBV2 to TRBJ2-3; D is unclear. The CDR3 has 14 residues. The V gene lost 7 bases and the J gene lost 0 bases, with 11 bases spanning the gap. Germline lookup yields CDR1 SNHLY and CDR2 FYNNEI. CDR3: CASNLRRSTDTQYF. The CDR3 DNA follows: TGTGCCAGCAACCTCCGGCGGAGCACAGATACGCAGTATTTT.

V and J are TRBV11-2 and TRBJ2-1, with 8 bases that match TRBD2. The J segment lost 0 bases and the V segment lost 4 bases, leaving 5 bases of the junction unmatched. The CDR3 runs to 16 residues. From germline, CDR1 is SGHAT and CDR2 FQNNGV. CDR3 DNA sequence: TGTGCCAGCAGCTGGGACGGGGGGGGCTCCTACAATGAGCAGTTCTTC. It encodes CASSWDGGGSYNEQFF. Drawing the rest from reference TRBV11-2 and TRBJ2-1, the complete variable domain is EAGVAQSPRYKIIEKRQSVAFWCNPISGHATLYWYQQILGQGPKLLIQFQNNGVVDDSQLPKDRFSAERLKGVDSTLKIQPAKLEDSAVYLCASSWDGGGSYNEQFFGPGTRLTVL.

This clonotype showed up just a few times. This rearrangement joins TRBV5-1 to TRBJ1-2; D may be TRBD1 (5 bases). Trimming pared 2 bases from V and 7 bases from J, leaving 12 bases between. The CDR3 length is 13 residues. Germline V gives CDR1 SGHRS, CDR2 YFSETQ. CDR3 protein: CASSFQGAGGYTF. In nucleotides, the CDR3 is TGCGCCAGCAGCTTTCAAGGGGCAGGTGGCTACACCTTC.

V is TRBV29-1 and J is TRBJ2-5, with 7 bases that match TRBD2. Germline CDR1 is SQVTM and CDR2 is ANQGSEA. The CDR3 length is 12 residues. V was pared by 4 bases and J by 2 bases, with 1 base of the junction left unmatched. The CDR3 loop reads CSVGLAQETQYF. The DNA of the CDR3 is TGCAGCGTTGGACTAGCACAAGAGACCCAGTACTTC.

The chain combines TRBV20-1 with TRBJ2-1; D uncertain. Germline-derived CDR1 and CDR2 are DFQATT and SNEGSKA (reference sequence). V lost 6 bases and J lost 5, with 17 bases in between. CDR3 length: 14 amino acids. The CDR3, as DNA: TGCAGTGCAAAAAAATCTGGGAACAACAATGAGCAGTTCTTC. Its protein is CSAKKSGNNNEQFF.

This clonotype was counted a few times. The chain employs TRBV20-1 and TRBJ2-7, with 10 positions matching TRBD2. The V gene's germline CDR1 is DFQATT and CDR2 SNEGSKA (reference sequence). V trimming: 6 bases; J trimming: 5 bases; junction bases outside the gene matches: 10. The CDR3 extends over 14 amino acids. The CDR3 is CSAQKGTSDDEQYF. The CDR3 bases are TGCAGTGCCCAAAAGGGGACTAGCGATGACGAGCAGTACTTC.

This chain connects TRBV7-2 to TRBJ2-1; 9 bases line up with TRBD2. The CDR3 consists of 22 residues. V lost 4 bases to trimming and J lost 0 bases; unmatched junction nucleotides: 22. Germline V gene data show CDR1 as SGHTA and CDR2 as FQGNSA. The CDR3 is CASSYAGRGRLAEWSSYNEQFF. In DNA, the CDR3 is TGTGCCAGCAGCTATGCCGGGAGGGGACGACTAGCGGAGTGGAGCTCCTACAATGAGCAGTTCTTC.

With regard to this clonotype: A single base separates this from a much larger clone, so it may be a read error. V is TRBV7-2 and J is TRBJ1-1; the D is unclear. The CDR3 is 15 amino acids. Germline CDR1 is SGHTA and CDR2 is FQGNSA. This chain's CDR3 is CASSLVMGKNSEAFF. In DNA form, the CDR3 reads TGTGCCAGCAGCTTAGTTATGGGGAAGAACTCTGAAGCTTTCTTT. Using reference TRBV7-2 and TRBJ1-1 for the parts outside the CDR3, the full variable domain is GAGVSQSPSNKVTEKGKDVELRCDPISGHTALYWYRQSLGQGLEFLIYFQGNSAPDKSGLPSDRFSAERTGGSVSTLTIQRTQQEDSAVYLCASSLVMGKNSEAFFGQGTRLTVV.

In the case of this clonotype: One end of the junction is discordant with germline, which a read error may explain. The genes are TRBV5-1 and TRBJ2-3; the match to TRBD2 covers 8 bases. The germline gives CDR1 SGHRS, CDR2 YFSETQ. CDR3 length equals 17 residues. Here the CDR3 reads CASSFRPSGGGRDPQYF. The DNA for the CDR3 is TGCGCCAGCAGCTTCAGACCATCCGGCGGGGGGCGAGATCCGCAGTATTTT.

This clonotype was detected a few times. J is TRBJ2-2 and V is TRBV10-3, with 14 bases that match TRBD2. Germline V lookup: CDR1 ENHRY, CDR2 SYGVKD. The J segment lost 5 bases and the V segment lost 7 bases, leaving 9 bases of the junction unmatched. This CDR3 has 17 residues. The CDR3 DNA reads as TGTGCCATCAATCGACTAGCGGGAGGGCCCGGGACCGGGGAGCTGTTTTTT. It specifies CAINRLAGGPGTGELFF.

This clonotype has only a few counts. The chain uses TRBV7-2 and TRBJ1-5, with D unresolved. V lost 5 bases to trimming and J lost 4 bases, with 9 bases between them. Germline V gene data show CDR1 as SGHTA and CDR2 as FQGNSA. The CDR3 is made up of 13 amino acids. CDR3 protein: CASSPKVNQPQHF. CDR3 coding DNA: TGTGCCAGCAGCCCCAAGGTGAATCAGCCCCAGCATTTT.

This clonotype was seen only a few times. This chain connects TRBV12-3 or TRBV12-4 to TRBJ2-7; D is perhaps TRBD1 (6 bases). The CDR3 is made up of 15 amino acids. The ends were cut back, 5 bases at V and 0 bases at J, with 14 bases in the middle. CDR3 DNA: TGTGCCAGCAGTAAGACAGGATTCAGCTCCTACGAGCAGTACTTC. As protein: CASSKTGFSSYEQYF.

This clonotype was seen more than once but under ten times. The V gene is TRBV3-1, the J gene TRBJ2-3; possible D gene TRBD2, 5 bases. CDR1 and CDR2 from the germline V gene are LGHDT and YNNKEL (reference sequence). V was pared by 1 base and J by 1 base, with 15 bases between. This CDR3 comprises 17 residues. The CDR3 here is CASSQGTPLPGTDTQYF. Written as DNA, the CDR3 is TGTGCCAGCAGCCAAGGGACTCCTCTCCCCGGCACAGATACGCAGTATTTT.

This clonotype was detected a few times. V usage is TRBV4-2 and J usage is TRBJ2-5; D remains ambiguous. Germline V gives CDR1 LGHNA, CDR2 YNFKEQ. Trimming pared 0 bases from V and 6 bases from J, leaving 8 bases between. The CDR3 is 13 residues long. In DNA form, the CDR3 reads TGTGCCAGCAGCCAAGAAGTGACCCAGACCCAGTACTTC. Encoded protein: CASSQEVTQTQYF.

The J gene is TRBJ2-5, the V gene TRBV5-1; D is possibly TRBD2 (6 bases). The ends were cut back, 2 bases at V and 5 bases at J, with 22 bases in the middle. The germline CDR1 and CDR2 sequences are SGHRS and YFSETQ. This CDR3 is built from 17 residues. The CDR3 coding sequence is TGCGCCAGCAGCTTCATGCGGGGAGGCCGACCGGGGGAGACCCAGTACTTC. Translated: CASSFMRGGRPGETQYF. Based on the CDR3 plus reference TRBV5-1 and TRBJ2-5, the full variable domain is KAGVTQTPRYLIKTRGQQVTLSCSPISGHRSVSWYQQTPGQGLQFLFEYFSETQRNKGNFPGRFSGRQFSNSRSEMNVSTLELGDSALYLCASSFMRGGRPGETQYFGPGTRLLVL.

This clonotype has only a few counts. V gene TRBV27 combines with J gene TRBJ2-7; 9 positions match TRBD2. V trimming: 0 bases; J trimming: 6 bases; junction bases outside the gene matches: 6. Germline V CDR1 and CDR2: MNHEY, SMNVEV (reference sequence). The CDR3 is 15 residues long. The CDR3 sequence is CASSLSVAGASEQYF. In nucleotides, the CDR3 is TGTGCCAGCAGTTTATCGGTAGCGGGAGCCTCCGAGCAGTACTTC.

The rearrangement joins TRBV20-1 to TRBJ2-3; 12 bases line up with TRBD2. Germline assignment: CDR1 DFQATT and CDR2 SNEGSKA (reference sequence). This CDR3 is built from 15 residues. Unmatched junction bases numbered 4, after V lost 4 bases and J lost 2 bases. This CDR3 reads CSATLAGGDTDTQYF. As DNA, the CDR3 is TGCAGTGCTACGCTAGCGGGAGGGGACACAGATACGCAGTATTTT.

V usage is TRBV20-1 and J usage is TRBJ2-3; D unclear. The V gene lost 2 bases and the J gene lost 4 bases, with 7 bases spanning the gap. The germline V gene encodes CDR1 DFQATT and CDR2 SNEGSKA (reference sequence). The length of the CDR3 is 12 residues. The CDR3 region is CSARIQADTQYF. In DNA form, the CDR3 reads TGCAGTGCTAGAATTCAGGCAGATACGCAGTATTTT.